One sample yielded the 20 T cell receptor beta chains listed below, sequenced in a study of cytomegalovirus exposure and HLA in healthy donors. In the PCR, 60 Vbeta and 13 Jbeta primers were used. TCRdb keeps only in-frame clones here, not all; method: immunoSEQ multiplex PCR. The sample consists of around 140,000 clones, more than 70% of them appearing once. The source material was PBMCs. The source of these receptors is a man aged 50-59 years in good health and CMV-seropositive.

The CDR3 DNA reads TGTGCCAGCAAAGGGACAGGGAGTCGGAATGGCTACACCTTC. Its translation: CASKGTGSRNGYTF. V and J are TRBV27 and TRBJ1-2, with 9 bases that match TRBD1. The CDR3 runs 14 residues. J was trimmed by 6 bases and V by 7 bases; bases with no gene match: 9. The germline gives CDR1 MNHEY, CDR2 SMNVEV (reference sequence).

Here the CDR3 reads CASSPQSGETQYF. In DNA form, the CDR3 reads TGTGCCAGCTCACCACAATCGGGAGAGACCCAGTACTTC. This chain links TRBV18 with TRBJ2-5, with D unresolved. CDR1 and CDR2 (germline): KGHSH, LQKENI. The CDR3 length is 13 residues. The V and J ends lost 1 base and 4 bases respectively, with 7 bases between them.

The chain couples TRBV5-1 to TRBJ2-6, with D possibly TRBD2 on 6 matching bases. Trimming took off 2 bases at V and 2 bases at J, with 8 bases between the two ends. Germline V CDR1 and CDR2: SGHRS, YFSETQ. There are 15 residues in the CDR3. CDR3 in amino acids: CASSFGGTGANVLTF. The CDR3 bases are TGCGCCAGCAGCTTTGGGGGGACTGGGGCCAACGTCCTGACTTTC.

This clone appeared a single time. The chain links TRBV6-6 to TRBJ1-4; 8 nucleotides match TRBD1. This CDR3 has 15 amino acids. Germline V gene data show CDR1 as MNHNY and CDR2 as SVGAGI (reference sequence). The ends lost 0 bases at V and 5 bases at J; junction bases unmatched: 2. The CDR3: CASSYSRDRNEKLFF. CDR3 DNA: TGTGCCAGCAGTTACTCGAGGGACAGGAATGAAAAACTGTTTTTT.

This clone was counted only a few times. This chain links TRBV5-1 with TRBJ2-1; 11 positions match TRBD2. The CDR3 covers 15 residues. J gave up 10 bases and V 0 bases, and 6 bases lay outside the gene matches. Germline V lookup: CDR1 SGHRS, CDR2 YFSETQ. CDR3 loop: CASSLGASGGQEQFF. The CDR3 DNA sequence: TGCGCCAGCAGCTTGGGGGCTAGCGGGGGGCAGGAGCAGTTCTTC.

The chain recombines TRBV14 with TRBJ1-1; TRBD1 aligns across 7 bases. The CDR3 totals 15 residues. Trimming cost V 1 base and J 0 bases; bases outside gene matches: 2. CDR1 is SGHDN and CDR2 is FVKESK in the germline V gene. The CDR3 nucleotides are TGTGCCAGCAGCCAAGCGGGACAGATGAACACTGAAGCTTTCTTT. Translating it yields CASSQAGQMNTEAFF.

This clone showed up just a few times. The chain employs TRBV5-4 and TRBJ1-1; TRBD1 might be the D (6 bases). The CDR3 covers 14 residues. The V and J ends lost 2 bases and 0 bases respectively, with 8 bases between them. Germline V lookup: CDR1 SGHNT, CDR2 YYREEE (reference sequence). CDR3: CASSFGQMNTEAFF. CDR3 sequence (DNA): TGTGCCAGCAGCTTCGGACAGATGAACACTGAAGCTTTCTTT.

The CDR3 DNA reads TGCGCCAGCAGCTTGAAAGCCGGGACAGACTATGGCTACACCTTC. Translating it yields CASSLKAGTDYGYTF. The chain is built from TRBV5-1 and TRBJ1-2; 7 nucleotides agree with TRBD1. V was pared by 1 base and J by 3 bases, with 6 bases of the junction left unmatched. CDR1 SGHRS and CDR2 YFSETQ come from the germline V gene. This CDR3 contains 15 residues.

This clone was counted only a few times. This chain joins TRBV28 and TRBJ1-1, with 9 positions matching TRBD1. V was pared by 6 bases and J by 4 bases, with 6 bases of the junction left unmatched. This CDR3 spans 14 amino acids. Looked up from germline, CDR1 is MDHEN and CDR2 is SYDVKM. The CDR3: CASSPGQGITEAFF. For the CDR3, the DNA is TGTGCCAGCAGCCCCGGACAGGGGATCACTGAAGCTTTCTTT. The full variable domain, with the rest looked up from reference TRBV28 and TRBJ1-1, is DVKVTQSSRYLVKRTGEKVFLECVQDMDHENMFWYRQDPGLGLRLIYFSYDVKMKEKGDIPEGYSVSREKKERFSLILESASTNQTSMYLCASSPGQGITEAFFGQGTRLTVV.

The chain links TRBV21-1 to TRBJ2-7; the D call TRBD2 from the table was never checked on the DNA. TRBV21-1 is a documented pseudogene. The CDR3 spans 16 residues. CDR3 loop: CASSKKPSGTPYEQYF. The CDR3 DNA reads as TGTGCCAGCAGCAAAAAGCCAAGCGGTACCCCCTACGAGCAGTACTTC.

This chain uses TRBV29-1 with TRBJ2-4; TRBD2 matches 7 bases. The V gene end was trimmed by 6 bases and the J gene end by 0 bases; junction bases not matched to a gene: 2. In germline, CDR1 is SQVTM, CDR2 ANQGSEA. There are 13 residues in the CDR3. The CDR3, as DNA: TGCAGCGTGTTAGCGGGAGCCAAAAACATTCAGTACTTC. This sequence encodes CSVLAGAKNIQYF.

The gene calls are TRBV27 and TRBJ2-5, with 10 nucleotides matching TRBD2. CDR3 length equals 15 residues. Germline CDR1 reads MNHEY; CDR2 reads SMNVEV (reference sequence). The V segment lost 6 bases and the J segment 2 bases; nucleotides outside the gene matches: 6. The CDR3 DNA reads as TGTGCCAGCAGGCCTAGCGGGAGCCGACAAGAGACCCAGTACTTC. Amino acid sequence: CASRPSGSRQETQYF.

The chain carries TRBV5-1 and TRBJ2-1, with D perhaps TRBD1 (6 bases). Trimming took off 1 base at V and 1 base at J, with 9 bases between the two ends. Germline assignment: CDR1 SGHRS and CDR2 YFSETQ. The CDR3 has 15 amino acids. The DNA of the CDR3 is TGCGCCAGCAGCTTGAGGCAGGGGTCCTACAATGAGCAGTTCTTC. Its protein is CASSLRQGSYNEQFF.

This sequence joins TRBV7-2 and TRBJ2-7; weak D call: TRBD2 (5 bases). Per the germline V gene, CDR1 is SGHTA and CDR2 is FQGNSA. This CDR3 is 14 amino acids long. V gave up 6 bases and J gave up 0 bases, with 12 bases separating them. The CDR3 region is CASSFGGSSYEQYF. The CDR3 DNA reads TGTGCCAGCAGTTTCGGAGGAAGCTCCTACGAGCAGTACTTC.

V gene TRBV6-5 combines with J gene TRBJ2-2; possible D gene TRBD2, 5 bases. Trimming removed 7 bases at V and 9 bases at J, with 12 bases between. This CDR3 has 12 residues. CDR1 is MNHEY and CDR2 is SVGAGI in the germline V gene. CDR3 nucleotide sequence: TGTGCCAGCATATCGAGCGGTAGGGAGCTGTTTTTT. Protein: CASISSGRELFF.

The sample holds a few counts of this clone. This sequence joins TRBV7-6 and TRBJ2-5, with 7 bases aligning to TRBD2. The germline V gene has CDR1 SGHVS and CDR2 FNYEAQ. V shed 4 bases, J shed 6 bases, and the junction held 11 bases outside the gene matches. This CDR3 has 15 residues. The CDR3 reads CASSSTSASGKTQYF. The CDR3 nucleotides read TGTGCCAGCAGCTCTACTAGCGCGTCCGGGAAGACCCAGTACTTC.

The CDR3 protein is CASSYGGSGANVLTF. The CDR3 nucleotides are TGTGCCAGCAGTTACGGAGGTTCAGGGGCCAACGTCCTGACTTTC. The chain couples TRBV6-5 to TRBJ2-6; maybe TRBD2 (5 bases). The V gene's germline CDR1 is MNHEY and CDR2 SVGAGI. The CDR3 runs 15 residues. Trimming stripped 2 bases from V and 4 bases from J, with 9 bases between.

As concerns this clone: The sample has other DNA sequences that encode this CDR3 too. The chain employs TRBV2 and TRBJ1-1, with D possibly matching TRBD1 (5 bases). V was clipped by 5 bases and J by 3 bases, with 13 bases between them. The CDR3 consists of 14 residues. Germline CDR1 is SNHLY and CDR2 is FYNNEI. The CDR3 is CASSIRVADTEAFF. In nucleotides, the CDR3 is TGTGCCAGCAGTATCAGGGTGGCGGACACTGAAGCTTTCTTT.

The rearrangement uses TRBV2 and TRBJ1-2; D is perhaps TRBD1 (6 bases). Germline V gene sequence: CDR1 SNHLY, CDR2 FYNNEI. CDR3 length: 15 residues. Trimming took off 2 bases at V and 3 bases at J, with 13 bases between the two ends. CDR3 coding DNA: TGTGCCAGCAGTGAACCGCAGGGGAGTCACTATGGCTACACCTTC. Translating gives CASSEPQGSHYGYTF.

The chain employs TRBV28 and TRBJ2-7, with 7 bases that match TRBD2. CDR1 and CDR2 (germline): MDHEN, SYDVKM. V shed 5 bases, J shed 2 bases, and the junction held 9 bases outside the gene matches. This CDR3 has 15 residues. The CDR3: CASSPRGRATYEQYF. Written as DNA, the CDR3 is TGTGCCAGCAGTCCCCGGGGGAGGGCAACCTACGAGCAGTACTTC.